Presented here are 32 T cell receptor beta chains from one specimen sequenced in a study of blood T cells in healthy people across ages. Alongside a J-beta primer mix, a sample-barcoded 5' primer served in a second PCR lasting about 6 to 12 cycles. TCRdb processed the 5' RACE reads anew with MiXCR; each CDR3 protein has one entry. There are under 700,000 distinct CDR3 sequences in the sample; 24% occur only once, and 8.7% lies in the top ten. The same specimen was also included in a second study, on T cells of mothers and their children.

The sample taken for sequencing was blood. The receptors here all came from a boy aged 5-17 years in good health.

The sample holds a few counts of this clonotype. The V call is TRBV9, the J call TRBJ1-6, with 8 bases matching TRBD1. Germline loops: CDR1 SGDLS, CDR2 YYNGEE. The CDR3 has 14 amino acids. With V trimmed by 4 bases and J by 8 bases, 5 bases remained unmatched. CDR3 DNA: TGTGCCAGCAGCAACGGACAGGGCCATTCACCCCTCCACTTT. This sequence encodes CASSNGQGHSPLHF.

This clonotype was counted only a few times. CDR3 DNA: TGCGCCAGCAGCCAAGGGGCCCAGAACACTGAAGCTTTCTTT. It encodes CASSQGAQNTEAFF. The chain links TRBV4-3 to TRBJ1-1; D gene unclear. V lost 1 base to trimming and J lost 1 base, with 7 bases between them. Germline V CDR1 and CDR2: LGHNA, YSLEER. The CDR3 runs to 14 residues.

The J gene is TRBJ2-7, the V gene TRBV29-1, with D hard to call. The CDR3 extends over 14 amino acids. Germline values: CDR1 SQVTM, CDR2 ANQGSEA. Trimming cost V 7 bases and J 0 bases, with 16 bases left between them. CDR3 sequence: CSATTNRDSYEQYF. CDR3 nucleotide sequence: TGCAGCGCCACGACGAACAGAGACTCCTACGAGCAGTACTTC.

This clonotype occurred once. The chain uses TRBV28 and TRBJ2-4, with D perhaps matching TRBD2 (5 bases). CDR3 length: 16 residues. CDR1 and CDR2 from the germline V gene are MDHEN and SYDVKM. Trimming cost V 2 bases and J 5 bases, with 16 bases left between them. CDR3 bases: TGTGCCAGCAGTTTAGGAGGACCTCCTCGCCAAAACATTCAGTACTTC. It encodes CASSLGGPPRQNIQYF.

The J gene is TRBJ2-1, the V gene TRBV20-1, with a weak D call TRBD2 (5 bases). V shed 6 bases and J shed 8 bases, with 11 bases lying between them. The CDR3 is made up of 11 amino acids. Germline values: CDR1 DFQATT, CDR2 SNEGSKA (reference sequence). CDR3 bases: TGCAGTGCCACCGTGAGGGATGAGCAGTTCTTC. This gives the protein CSATVRDEQFF.

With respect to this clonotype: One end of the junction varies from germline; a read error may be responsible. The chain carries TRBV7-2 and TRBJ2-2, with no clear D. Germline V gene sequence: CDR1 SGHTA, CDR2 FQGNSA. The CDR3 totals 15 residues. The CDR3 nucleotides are TGTGCCAGCAGCATAGCTCGGAGCCTAGAAGGGGAGCTGTTTTTT. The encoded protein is CASSIARSLEGELFF.

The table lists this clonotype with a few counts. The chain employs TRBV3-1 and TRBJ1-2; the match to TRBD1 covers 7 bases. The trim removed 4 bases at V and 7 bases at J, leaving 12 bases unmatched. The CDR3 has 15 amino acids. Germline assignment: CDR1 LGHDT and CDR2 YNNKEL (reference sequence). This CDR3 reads CASSLRGRGQSGYTF. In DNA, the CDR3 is TGTGCCAGCAGCCTGCGGGGGAGGGGGCAGAGTGGCTACACCTTC.

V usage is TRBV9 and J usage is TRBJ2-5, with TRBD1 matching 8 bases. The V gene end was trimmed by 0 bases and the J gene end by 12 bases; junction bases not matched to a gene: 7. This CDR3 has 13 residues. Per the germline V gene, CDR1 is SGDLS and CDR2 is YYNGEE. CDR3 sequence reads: CASSVGLSTGEYF. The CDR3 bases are TGTGCCAGCAGCGTAGGATTGTCGACAGGGGAGTACTTC. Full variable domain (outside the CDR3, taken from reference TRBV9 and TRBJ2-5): DSGVTQTPKHLITATGQRVTLRCSPRSGDLSVYWYQQSLDQGLQFLIQYYNGEERAKGNILERFSAQQFPDLHSELNLSSLELGDSALYFCASSVGLSTGEYFGPGTRLLVL.

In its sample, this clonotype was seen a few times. The CDR3 sequence is CASSLAGGWNEQFF. CDR3 bases: TGTGCCAGCAGCCTGGCGGGAGGGTGGAATGAGCAGTTCTTC. This sequence joins TRBV7-6 and TRBJ2-1; 9 positions match TRBD2. Germline assignment: CDR1 SGHVS and CDR2 FNYEAQ. Trimming cost V 5 bases and J 7 bases; bases outside gene matches: 6. The CDR3 spans 14 residues.

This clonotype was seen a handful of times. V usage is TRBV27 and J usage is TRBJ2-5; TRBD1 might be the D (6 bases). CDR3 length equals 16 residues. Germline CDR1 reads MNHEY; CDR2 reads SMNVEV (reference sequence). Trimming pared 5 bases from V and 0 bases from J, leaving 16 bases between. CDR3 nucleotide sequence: TGTGCCAGCAGTCCCCCTGGGACACTGTACCAAGAGACCCAGTACTTC. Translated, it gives CASSPPGTLYQETQYF.

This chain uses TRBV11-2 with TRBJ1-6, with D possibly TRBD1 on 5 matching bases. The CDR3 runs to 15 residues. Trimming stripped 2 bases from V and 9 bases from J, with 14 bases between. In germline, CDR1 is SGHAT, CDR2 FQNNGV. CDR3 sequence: CASSLLTGPGSPLHF. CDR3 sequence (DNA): TGTGCCAGCAGCTTATTAACAGGTCCGGGTTCACCCCTCCACTTT.

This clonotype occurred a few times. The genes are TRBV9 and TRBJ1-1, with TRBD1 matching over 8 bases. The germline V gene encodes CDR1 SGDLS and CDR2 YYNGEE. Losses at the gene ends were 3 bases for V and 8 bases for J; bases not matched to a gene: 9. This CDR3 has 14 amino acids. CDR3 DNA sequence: TGTGCCAGCAGCGGGAGTCTCGGGACAGGAGAAGCTTTCTTT. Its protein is CASSGSLGTGEAFF.

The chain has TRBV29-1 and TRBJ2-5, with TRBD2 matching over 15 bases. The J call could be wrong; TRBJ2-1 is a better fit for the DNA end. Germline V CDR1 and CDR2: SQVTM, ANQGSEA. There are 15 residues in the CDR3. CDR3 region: CSISGLAGGRDEQFF. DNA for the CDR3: TGCAGCATTTCCGGACTAGCGGGAGGGAGGGATGAGCAGTTCTTC.

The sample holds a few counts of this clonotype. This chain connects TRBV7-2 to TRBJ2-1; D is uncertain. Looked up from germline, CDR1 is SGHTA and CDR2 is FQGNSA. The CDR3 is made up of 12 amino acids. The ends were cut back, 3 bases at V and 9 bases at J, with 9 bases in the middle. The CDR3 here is CASSLYRAEQFF. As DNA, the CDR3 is TGTGCCAGCAGCTTGTATAGAGCTGAGCAGTTCTTC.

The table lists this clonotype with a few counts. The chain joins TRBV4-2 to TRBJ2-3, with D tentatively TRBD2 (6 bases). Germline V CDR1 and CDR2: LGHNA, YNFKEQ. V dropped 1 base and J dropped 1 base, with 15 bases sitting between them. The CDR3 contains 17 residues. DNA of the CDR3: TGTGCCAGCAGCCAAGTCAACGCGGGGCGGGGCACAGATACGCAGTATTTT. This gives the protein CASSQVNAGRGTDTQYF.

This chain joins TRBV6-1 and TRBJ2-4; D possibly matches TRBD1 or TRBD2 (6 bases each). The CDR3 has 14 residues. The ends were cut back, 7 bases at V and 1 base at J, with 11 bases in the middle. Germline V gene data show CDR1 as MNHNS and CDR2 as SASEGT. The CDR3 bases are TGTGCCAGCAACCAAGGGGGGGCCAAAAACATTCAGTACTTC. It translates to CASNQGGAKNIQYF.

The CDR3 DNA is TGCAGTGCTAGAGGCAACAGGGGCGCACTAACCTCCTACGAGCAGTACTTC. Protein product: CSARGNRGALTSYEQYF. The chain carries TRBV20-1 and TRBJ2-5; 7 nucleotides line up with TRBD1. The end of the DNA aligns better with TRBJ2-7, so the J call may be wrong. The length of the CDR3 is 17 residues. Per germline, CDR1 DFQATT and CDR2 SNEGSKA (reference sequence).

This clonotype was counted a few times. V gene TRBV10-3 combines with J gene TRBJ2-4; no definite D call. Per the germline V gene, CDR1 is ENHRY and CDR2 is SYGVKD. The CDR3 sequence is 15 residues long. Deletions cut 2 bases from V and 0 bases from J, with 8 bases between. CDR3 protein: CAISEGRLAKNIQYF. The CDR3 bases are TGTGCCATCAGTGAGGGTCGACTAGCCAAAAACATTCAGTACTTC.

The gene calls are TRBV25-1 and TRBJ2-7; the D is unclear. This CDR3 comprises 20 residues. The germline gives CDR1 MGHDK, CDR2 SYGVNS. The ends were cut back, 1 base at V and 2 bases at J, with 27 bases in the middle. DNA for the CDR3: TGTGCCAGCAGTGAATTAGGGCCAGATAAAAGGGAACATTCAGCCTACGAGCAGTACTTC. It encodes CASSELGPDKREHSAYEQYF.

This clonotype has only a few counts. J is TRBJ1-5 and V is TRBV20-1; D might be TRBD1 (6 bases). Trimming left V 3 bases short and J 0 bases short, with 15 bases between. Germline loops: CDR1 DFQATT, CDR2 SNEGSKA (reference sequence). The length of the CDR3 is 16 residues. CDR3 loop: CSARGEGDYSNQPQHF. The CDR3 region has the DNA TGCAGTGCTAGGGGAGAGGGGGACTATAGCAATCAGCCCCAGCATTTT.

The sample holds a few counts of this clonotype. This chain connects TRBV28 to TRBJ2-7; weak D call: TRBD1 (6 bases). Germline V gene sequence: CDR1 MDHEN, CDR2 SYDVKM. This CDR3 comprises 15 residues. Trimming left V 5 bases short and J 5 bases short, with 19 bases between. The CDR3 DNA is TGTGCCAGCAGTACTCCACAGGGCATCGACCACGAGCAGTACTTC. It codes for CASSTPQGIDHEQYF.

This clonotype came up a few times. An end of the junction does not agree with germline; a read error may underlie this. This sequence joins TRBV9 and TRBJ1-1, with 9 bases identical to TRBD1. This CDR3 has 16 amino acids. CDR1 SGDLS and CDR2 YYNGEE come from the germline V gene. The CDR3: CASSGGQGQFKTEAFF. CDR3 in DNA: TGTGCCAGCAGCGGTGGACAGGGGCAATTTAAGACTGAGGCTTTCTTT.

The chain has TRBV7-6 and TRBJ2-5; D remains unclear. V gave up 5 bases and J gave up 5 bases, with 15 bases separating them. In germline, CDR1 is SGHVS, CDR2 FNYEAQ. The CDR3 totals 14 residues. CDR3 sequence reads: CASSAPDLGETQYF. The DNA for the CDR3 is TGTGCCAGCAGCGCCCCAGACTTGGGCGAGACCCAGTACTTC.

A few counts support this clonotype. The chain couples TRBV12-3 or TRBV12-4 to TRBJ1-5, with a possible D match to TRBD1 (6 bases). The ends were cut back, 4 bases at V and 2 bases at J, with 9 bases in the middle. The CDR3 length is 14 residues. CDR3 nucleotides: TGTGCCAGCAGTTGGACAGCGGGCAATCAGCCCCAGCATTTT. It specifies CASSWTAGNQPQHF.

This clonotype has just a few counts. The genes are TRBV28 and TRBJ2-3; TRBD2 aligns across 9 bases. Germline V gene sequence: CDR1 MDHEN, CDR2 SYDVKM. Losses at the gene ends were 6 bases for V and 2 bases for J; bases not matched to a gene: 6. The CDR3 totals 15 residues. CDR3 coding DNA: TGTGCCAGCAGGTCAGCGGGAGGCAACACAGATACGCAGTATTTT. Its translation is CASRSAGGNTDTQYF.

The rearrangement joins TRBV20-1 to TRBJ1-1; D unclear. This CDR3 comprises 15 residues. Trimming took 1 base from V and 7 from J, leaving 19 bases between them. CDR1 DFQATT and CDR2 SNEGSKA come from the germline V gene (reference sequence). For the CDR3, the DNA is TGCAGTGCTAGAGCAACGTACGAGAGGTCCCTTGAAGCTTTCTTT. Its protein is CSARATYERSLEAFF.

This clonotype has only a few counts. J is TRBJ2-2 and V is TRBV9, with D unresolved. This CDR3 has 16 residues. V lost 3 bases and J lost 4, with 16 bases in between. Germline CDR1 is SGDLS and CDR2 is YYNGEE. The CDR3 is CASSAQASSGTGELFF. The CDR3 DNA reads TGTGCCAGCAGCGCCCAAGCTTCGAGTGGCACCGGGGAGCTGTTTTTT.

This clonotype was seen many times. This CDR3 reads CAWSVEGRREYF. CDR3 coding DNA: TGTGCCTGGAGTGTGGAGGGAAGGAGGGAGTACTTC. The rearrangement uses TRBV30 and TRBJ2-5; D perhaps matches TRBD2 (6 bases). The V gene's germline CDR1 is GTSNPN and CDR2 SVGIG (reference sequence). The CDR3 extends over 12 amino acids. Trimming stripped 0 bases from V and 12 bases from J, with 14 bases between.

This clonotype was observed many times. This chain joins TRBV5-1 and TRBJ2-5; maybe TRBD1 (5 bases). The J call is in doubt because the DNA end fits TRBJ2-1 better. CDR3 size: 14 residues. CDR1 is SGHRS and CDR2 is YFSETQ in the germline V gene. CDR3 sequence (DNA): TGCGCCAGCAGCTTTACCCAGGGCGGCAATGAGCAGTTCTTC. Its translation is CASSFTQGGNEQFF.

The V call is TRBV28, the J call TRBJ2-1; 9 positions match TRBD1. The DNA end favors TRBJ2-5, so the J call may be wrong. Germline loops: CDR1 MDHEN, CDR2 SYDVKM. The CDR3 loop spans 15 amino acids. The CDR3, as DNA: TGTGCCAGCAGTTCCGGGACAGGGATCAGGGAGACCCAGTACTTC. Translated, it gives CASSSGTGIRETQYF.

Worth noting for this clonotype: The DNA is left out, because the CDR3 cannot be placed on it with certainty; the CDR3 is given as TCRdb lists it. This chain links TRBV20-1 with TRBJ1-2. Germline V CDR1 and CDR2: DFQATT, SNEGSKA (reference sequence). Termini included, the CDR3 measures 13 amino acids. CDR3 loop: CAHGDGANYGCTF.

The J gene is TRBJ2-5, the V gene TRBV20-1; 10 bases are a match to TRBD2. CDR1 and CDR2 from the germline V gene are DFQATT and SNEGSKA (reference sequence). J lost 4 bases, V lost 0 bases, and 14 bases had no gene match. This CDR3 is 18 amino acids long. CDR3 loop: CSARDLETSGQEGETQYF. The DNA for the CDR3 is TGCAGTGCTAGAGATTTAGAGACTAGCGGGCAAGAGGGAGAGACCCAGTACTTC.